What follows is one T cell receptor beta chain and its context. Its antigen is not known. The sample comes from a study of CD8+CD57+ T cells in acquired aplastic anemia. At the level of the study: When averaged, DNA from sorted CD4+ and CD8+ cells came to around 3.4 ug.

The CDR3 spans 15 residues. Trimming shortened V by 1 base and J by 0 bases, and 9 bases separated the two germline ends. Germline CDR1 is SGDLS and CDR2 is YYNGEE. TCR beta VDJ and CDR3 profiling used genomic DNA as template. MiXCR was run by TCRdb on the reads, yielding one entry per CDR3 protein. The sample has tens of thousands of distinct CDR3 sequences, less than 65% seen once. The study, taken as a whole, reports: It was found that nearly 30 CD8+ CDR3 sequences were shared between patients and controls. Patients and healthy controls showed no significant CD8+ Simpson's diversity difference.

The sequence came from a human donor in good health, serving as a control. The V and J genes are TRBV9 and TRBJ2-3, with a possible D match to TRBD2 (6 bases). The source material was sorted CD4+, CD8+, or CD8+CD57+ T cells (not recorded which) from PBMCs. CDR3 in amino acids: CASSVMAGSTDTQYF. The CDR3 nucleotides read TGTGCCAGCAGCGTAATGGCGGGGAGCACAGATACGCAGTATTTT.